The entry below gives a single TCR beta chain sequence along with its context. Its antigen is still unknown. The CDR3 is made up of 16 amino acids. J was trimmed by 5 bases and V by 7 bases; bases with no gene match: 7. The germline CDR1 and CDR2 sequences are MNHEY and SMNVEV (reference sequence). The data stem from a study of cytomegalovirus exposure and HLA in healthy donors. Findings and limits, study-wide: Reports indicated that the classifier achieved high specificity and sensitivity in diagnosing cytomegalovirus status. By a later analysis, the bulk of CMV-associated TCR beta chains appeared HLA-restricted. An observed cluster of highly shared sequence variants was recorded as a likely sequencing artifact.

Nominally healthy donors provided the samples, though records likely missed some immune exposures. Primers for the PCR totalled 60 Vbeta and 13 Jbeta. Assay: immunoSEQ multiplex PCR; the TCRdb copy retains only in-frame clones and omits some. The sample has over 100,000 clones, roughly 78% seen once. Material for sequencing was PBMCs. The receptor was derived from a woman in her twenties or thirties in good health and CMV-seropositive. V usage is TRBV27 and J usage is TRBJ2-1, with 14 bases matching TRBD2. In DNA, the CDR3 is TGTGCCAGCACCAGACTAGCGGGGGGGCGGGACAATGAGCAGTTCTTC. Its protein product is CASTRLAGGRDNEQFF.